This T cell receptor (beta chain) is drawn from a study of blood T cell repertoires in COVID-19. Overall study: Some COVID-19 samples were acute and others convalescent; all came from the United States, Italy and Spain.

CDR3 length: 17 amino acids. Germline V gene lookup returns CDR1 SEHNR and CDR2 FQNEAQ (reference sequence). The V segment lost 4 bases and the J segment 4 bases; nucleotides outside the gene matches: 10. Libraries were prepared by immunoSEQ multiplex PCR; TCRdb keeps only in-frame clonotypes and omits some of them. The sample lists about 110,000 clones, 85% occurring once. The V call is TRBV7-9, the J call TRBJ1-2, with 12 bases aligning to TRBD1. The TCR sequence derives from a human donor in a cohort sampled during active COVID-19. The sample consisted of peripheral blood. The CDR3 spells CASSSPGTGGGGYGYTF. CDR3 in DNA: TGTGCCAGCAGCTCTCCCGGGACAGGGGGCGGTGGCTATGGCTACACCTTC. Filled out from reference TRBV7-9 and TRBJ1-2, the complete variable domain reads DTGVSQNPRHKITKRGQNVTFRCDPISEHNRLYWYRQTLGQGPEFLTYFQNEAQLEKSRLLSDRFSAERPKGSFSTLEIQRTEQGDSAMYLCASSSPGTGGGGYGYTFGSGTRLTVV.